The clone carrying this TCR beta chain has ten or more counts. These data originate in a study of shared clonotypes between healthy human individuals. V shed 9 bases, J shed 4 bases, and the junction held 6 bases outside the gene matches. The germline gives CDR1 MNHNY, CDR2 SVGAGI (reference sequence). This CDR3 is 13 amino acids long. The table came from immunoSEQ multiplex PCR; TCRdb's copy has only in-frame clones and leaves some out. The sample shows about 1 million clones, approximately 76% of them seen only once. This receptor was identified in a man between 18 and 29 years old in good health. The chain employs TRBV6-6 and TRBJ1-5; 7 bases are shared with TRBD1. Sequencing used memory CD4+ T cells sorted from blood. The sample's subset: CD45RA-negative fraction. The CDR3 coding sequence is TGTGCCAGTCAAGGACAGGATAATCAGCCCCAGCATTTT. Amino acid sequence: CASQGQDNQPQHF.